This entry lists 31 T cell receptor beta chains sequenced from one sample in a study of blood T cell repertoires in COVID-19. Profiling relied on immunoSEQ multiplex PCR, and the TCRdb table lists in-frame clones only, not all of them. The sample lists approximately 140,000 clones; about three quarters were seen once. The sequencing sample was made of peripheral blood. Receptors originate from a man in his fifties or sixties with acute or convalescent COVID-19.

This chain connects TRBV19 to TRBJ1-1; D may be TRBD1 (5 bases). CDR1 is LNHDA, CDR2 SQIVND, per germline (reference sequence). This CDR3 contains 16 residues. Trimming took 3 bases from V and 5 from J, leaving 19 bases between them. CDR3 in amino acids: CASSIGGAPPGTEAFF. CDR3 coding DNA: TGTGCCAGTAGTATTGGAGGGGCCCCACCGGGGACTGAAGCTTTCTTT.

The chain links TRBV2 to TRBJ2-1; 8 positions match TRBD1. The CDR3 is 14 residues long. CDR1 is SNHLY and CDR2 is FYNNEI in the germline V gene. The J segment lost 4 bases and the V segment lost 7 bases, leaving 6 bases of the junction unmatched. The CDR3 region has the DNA TGTGCCAGCAACGGACAGGGAAAATACAATGAGCAGTTCTTC. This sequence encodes CASNGQGKYNEQFF.

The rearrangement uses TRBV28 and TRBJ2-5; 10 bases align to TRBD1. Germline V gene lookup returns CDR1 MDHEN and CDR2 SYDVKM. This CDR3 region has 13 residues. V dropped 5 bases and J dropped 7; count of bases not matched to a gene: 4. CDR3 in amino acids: CASSTGQGGTQYF. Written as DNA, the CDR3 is TGTGCCAGCAGTACAGGACAGGGGGGGACCCAGTACTTC.

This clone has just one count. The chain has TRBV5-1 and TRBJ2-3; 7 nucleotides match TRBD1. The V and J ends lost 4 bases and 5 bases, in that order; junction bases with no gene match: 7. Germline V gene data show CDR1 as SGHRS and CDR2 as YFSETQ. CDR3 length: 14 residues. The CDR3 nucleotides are TGCGCCAGCAGCCCCACGACAGGGTTAGATACGCAGTATTTT. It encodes CASSPTTGLDTQYF.

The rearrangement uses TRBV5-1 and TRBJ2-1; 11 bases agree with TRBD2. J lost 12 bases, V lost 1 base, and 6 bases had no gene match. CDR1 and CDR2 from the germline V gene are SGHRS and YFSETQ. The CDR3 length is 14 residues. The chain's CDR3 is CASSLKASGGTQFF. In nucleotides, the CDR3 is TGCGCCAGCAGCTTGAAGGCTAGCGGGGGGACGCAGTTCTTC. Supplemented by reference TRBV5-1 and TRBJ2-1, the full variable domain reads KAGVTQTPRYLIKTRGQQVTLSCSPISGHRSVSWYQQTPGQGLQFLFEYFSETQRNKGNFPGRFSGRQFSNSRSEMNVSTLELGDSALYLCASSLKASGGTQFFGPGTRLTVL.

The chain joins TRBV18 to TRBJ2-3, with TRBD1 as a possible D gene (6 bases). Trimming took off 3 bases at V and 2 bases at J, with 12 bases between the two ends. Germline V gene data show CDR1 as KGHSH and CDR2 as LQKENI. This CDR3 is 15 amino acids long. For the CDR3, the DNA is TGTGCCAGCTCACCGGGGGCCACCTCCACAGATACGCAGTATTTT. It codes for CASSPGATSTDTQYF.

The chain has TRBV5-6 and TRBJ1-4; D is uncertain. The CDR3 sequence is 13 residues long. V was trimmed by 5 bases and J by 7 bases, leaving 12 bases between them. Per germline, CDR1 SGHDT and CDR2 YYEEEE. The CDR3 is CASSREGGEKLFF. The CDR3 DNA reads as TGTGCCAGCAGTCGGGAGGGTGGTGAAAAACTGTTTTTT.

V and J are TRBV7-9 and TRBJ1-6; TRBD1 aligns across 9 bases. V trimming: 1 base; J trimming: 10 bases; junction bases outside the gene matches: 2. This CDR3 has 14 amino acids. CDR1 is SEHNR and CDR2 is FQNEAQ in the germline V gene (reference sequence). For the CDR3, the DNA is TGTGCCAGCAGCTTAGGGACAGGGGACTCACCCCTCCACTTT. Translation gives CASSLGTGDSPLHF.

CDR3 bases: TGCGCCAGCAGCCCCCGCGTGGAGGGGGGGGAAAACATTCAGTACTTC. This translates into CASSPRVEGGENIQYF. The chain is built from TRBV5-1 and TRBJ2-4; D is perhaps TRBD2 (7 bases). V was shortened by 4 bases and J by 5 bases, with 19 bases between the two germline ends. CDR3 length: 16 amino acids. The germline V gene has CDR1 SGHRS and CDR2 YFSETQ.

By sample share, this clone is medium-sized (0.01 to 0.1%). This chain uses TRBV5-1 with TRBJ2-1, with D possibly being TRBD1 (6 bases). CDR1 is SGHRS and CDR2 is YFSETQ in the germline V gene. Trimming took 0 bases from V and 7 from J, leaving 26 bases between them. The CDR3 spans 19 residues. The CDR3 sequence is CASSLEGQGGGWTGNEQFF. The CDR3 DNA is TGCGCCAGCAGCTTGGAGGGACAAGGAGGAGGTTGGACGGGAAATGAGCAGTTCTTC.

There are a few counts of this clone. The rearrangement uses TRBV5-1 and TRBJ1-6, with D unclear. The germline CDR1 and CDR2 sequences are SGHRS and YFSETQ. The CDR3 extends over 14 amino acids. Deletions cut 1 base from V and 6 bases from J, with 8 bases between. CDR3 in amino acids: CASSLTDSNSPLHF. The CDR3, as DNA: TGCGCCAGCAGCTTGACGGACTCTAATTCACCCCTCCACTTT.

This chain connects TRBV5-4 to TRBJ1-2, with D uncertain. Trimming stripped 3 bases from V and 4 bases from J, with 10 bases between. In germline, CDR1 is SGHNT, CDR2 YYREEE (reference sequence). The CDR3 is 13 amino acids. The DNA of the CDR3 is TGTGCCAGCAGCTCCGCGGGTATCTATGGCTACACCTTC. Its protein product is CASSSAGIYGYTF.

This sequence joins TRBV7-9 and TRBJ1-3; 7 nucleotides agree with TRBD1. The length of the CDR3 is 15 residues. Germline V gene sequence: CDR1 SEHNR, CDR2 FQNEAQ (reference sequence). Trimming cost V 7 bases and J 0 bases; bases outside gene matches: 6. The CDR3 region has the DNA TGTGCCAGCACCCGACAGGGCCTCTCTGGAAACACCATATATTTT. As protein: CASTRQGLSGNTIYF.

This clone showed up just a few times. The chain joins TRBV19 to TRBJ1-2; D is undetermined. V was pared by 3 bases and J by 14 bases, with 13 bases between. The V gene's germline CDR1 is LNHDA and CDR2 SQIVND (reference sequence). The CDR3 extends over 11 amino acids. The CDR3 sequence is CASSIAGLVTF. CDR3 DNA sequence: TGTGCCAGTAGTATCGCCGGTCTTGTTACCTTC. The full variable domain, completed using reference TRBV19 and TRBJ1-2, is DGGITQSPKYLFRKEGQNVTLSCEQNLNHDAMYWYRQDPGQGLRLIYYSQIVNDFQKGDIAEGYSVSREKKESFPLTVTSAQKNPTAFYLCASSIAGLVTFGSGTRLTVV.

CDR3 loop: CASKPFSGANVLTF. CDR3 nucleotides: TGTGCCAGTAAGCCGTTCTCTGGGGCCAACGTCCTGACTTTC. J is TRBJ2-6 and V is TRBV19; D gene uncertain. The CDR3 totals 14 residues. Germline V gene sequence: CDR1 LNHDA, CDR2 SQIVND (reference sequence). Trimming left V 7 bases short and J 0 bases short, with 7 bases between.

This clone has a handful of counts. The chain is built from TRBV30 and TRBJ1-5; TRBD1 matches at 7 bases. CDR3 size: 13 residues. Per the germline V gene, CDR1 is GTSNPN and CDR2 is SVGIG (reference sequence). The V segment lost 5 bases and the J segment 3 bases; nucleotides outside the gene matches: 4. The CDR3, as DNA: TGTGCCTGGGCGGGACAGCCCAATCAGCCCCAGCATTTT. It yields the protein CAWAGQPNQPQHF.

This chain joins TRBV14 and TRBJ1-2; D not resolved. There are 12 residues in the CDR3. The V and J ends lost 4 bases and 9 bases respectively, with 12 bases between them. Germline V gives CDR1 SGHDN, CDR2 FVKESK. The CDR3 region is CASSPPYGRYTF. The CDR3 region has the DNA TGTGCCAGCAGCCCCCCCTATGGGCGCTACACCTTC.

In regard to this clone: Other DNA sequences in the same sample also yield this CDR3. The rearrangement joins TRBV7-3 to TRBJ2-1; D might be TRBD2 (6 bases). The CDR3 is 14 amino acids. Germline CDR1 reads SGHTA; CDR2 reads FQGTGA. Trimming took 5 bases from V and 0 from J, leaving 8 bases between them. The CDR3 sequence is CASSLGSSYNEQFF. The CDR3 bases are TGTGCCAGCAGCCTCGGGAGCTCCTACAATGAGCAGTTCTTC. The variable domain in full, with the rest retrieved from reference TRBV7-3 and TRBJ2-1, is GAGVSQTPSNKVTEKGKYVELRCDPISGHTALYWYRQSLGQGPEFLIYFQGTGAADDSGLPNDRFFAVRPEGSVSTLKIQRTERGDSAVYLCASSLGSSYNEQFFGPGTRLTVL.

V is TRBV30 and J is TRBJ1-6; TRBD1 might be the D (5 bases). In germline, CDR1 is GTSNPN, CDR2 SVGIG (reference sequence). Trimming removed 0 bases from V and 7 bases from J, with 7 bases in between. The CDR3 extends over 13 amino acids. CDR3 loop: CAWSVSGNSPLHF. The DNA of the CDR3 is TGTGCCTGGAGTGTATCAGGGAATTCACCCCTCCACTTT. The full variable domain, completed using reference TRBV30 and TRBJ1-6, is SQTIHQWPATLVQPVGSPLSLECTVEGTSNPNLYWYRQAAGRGLQLLFYSVGIGQISSEVPQNLSASRPQDRQFILSSKKLLLSDSGFYLCAWSVSGNSPLHFGNGTRLTVT.

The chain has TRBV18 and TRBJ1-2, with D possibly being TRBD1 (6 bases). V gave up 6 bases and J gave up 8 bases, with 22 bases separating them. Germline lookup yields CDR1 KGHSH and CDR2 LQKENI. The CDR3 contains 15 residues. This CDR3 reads CASSNEGGALYGYTF. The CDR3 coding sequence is TGTGCCAGCTCCAACGAGGGGGGGGCCCTTTACGGCTACACCTTC.

CDR3 coding DNA: TGTGCCACCAGTGATGCCCGACAGGAACTGGAGAGCTACACCTTC. Its translation: CATSDARQELESYTF. V gene TRBV24-1 combines with J gene TRBJ1-2, with D possibly matching TRBD1 (6 bases). This CDR3 is built from 15 residues. V gave up 3 bases and J gave up 9 bases, with 19 bases separating them. Germline lookup yields CDR1 KGHDR and CDR2 SFDVKD.

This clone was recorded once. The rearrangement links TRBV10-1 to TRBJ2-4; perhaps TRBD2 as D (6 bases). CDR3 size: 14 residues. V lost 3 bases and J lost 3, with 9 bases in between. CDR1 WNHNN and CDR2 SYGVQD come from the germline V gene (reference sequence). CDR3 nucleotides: TGCGCCAGCAGTGATGGGGGGAACAAAAACATTCAGTACTTC. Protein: CASSDGGNKNIQYF.

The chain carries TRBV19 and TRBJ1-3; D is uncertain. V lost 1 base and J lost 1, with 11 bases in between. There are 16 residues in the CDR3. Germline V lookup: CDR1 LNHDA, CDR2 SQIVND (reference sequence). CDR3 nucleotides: TGTGCCAGTAGTATAGGATCTGGGCAGTCTGGAAACACCATATATTTT. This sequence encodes CASSIGSGQSGNTIYF.

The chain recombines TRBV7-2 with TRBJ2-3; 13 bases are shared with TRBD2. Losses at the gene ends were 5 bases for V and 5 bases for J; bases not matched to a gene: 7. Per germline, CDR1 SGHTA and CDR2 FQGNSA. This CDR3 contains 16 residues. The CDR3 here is CASSLSTSGGQDTQYF. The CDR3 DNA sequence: TGTGCCAGCAGCCTTTCGACTAGCGGGGGGCAAGATACGCAGTATTTT.

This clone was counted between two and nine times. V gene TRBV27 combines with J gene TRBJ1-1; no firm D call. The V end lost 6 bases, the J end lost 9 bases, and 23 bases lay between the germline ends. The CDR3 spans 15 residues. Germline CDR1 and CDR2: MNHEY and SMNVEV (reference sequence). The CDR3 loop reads CASSSLTGLPLQAFF. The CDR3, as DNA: TGTGCCAGCAGCTCCCTAACTGGGCTGCCGCTCCAAGCTTTCTTT.

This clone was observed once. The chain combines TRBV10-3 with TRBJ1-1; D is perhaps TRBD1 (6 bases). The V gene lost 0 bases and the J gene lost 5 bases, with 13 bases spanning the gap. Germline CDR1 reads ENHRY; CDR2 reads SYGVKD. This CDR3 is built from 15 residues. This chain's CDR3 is CAISESRGAGTEAFF. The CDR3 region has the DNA TGTGCCATCAGTGAGTCTCGGGGGGCCGGTACTGAAGCTTTCTTT.

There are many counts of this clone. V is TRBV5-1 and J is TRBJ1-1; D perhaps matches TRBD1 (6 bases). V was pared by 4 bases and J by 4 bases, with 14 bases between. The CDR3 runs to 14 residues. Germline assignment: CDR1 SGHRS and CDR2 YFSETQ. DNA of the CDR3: TGCGCCAGCAGCAGGACGACAGGATCCACTGAAGCTTTCTTT. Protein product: CASSRTTGSTEAFF. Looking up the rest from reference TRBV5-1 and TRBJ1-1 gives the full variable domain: KAGVTQTPRYLIKTRGQQVTLSCSPISGHRSVSWYQQTPGQGLQFLFEYFSETQRNKGNFPGRFSGRQFSNSRSEMNVSTLELGDSALYLCASSRTTGSTEAFFGQGTRLTVV.

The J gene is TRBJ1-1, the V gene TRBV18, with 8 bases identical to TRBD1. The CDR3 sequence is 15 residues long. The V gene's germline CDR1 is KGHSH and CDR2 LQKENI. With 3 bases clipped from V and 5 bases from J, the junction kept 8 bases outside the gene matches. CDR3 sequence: CASSPHQGAGTEAFF. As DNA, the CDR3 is TGTGCCAGCTCACCCCACCAGGGGGCTGGGACTGAAGCTTTCTTT.

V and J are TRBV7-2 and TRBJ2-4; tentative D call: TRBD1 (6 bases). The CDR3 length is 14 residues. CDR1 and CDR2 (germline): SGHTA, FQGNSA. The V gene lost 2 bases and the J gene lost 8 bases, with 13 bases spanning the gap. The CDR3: CASSLIQGKDIQYF. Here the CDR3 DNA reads TGTGCCAGCAGCTTAATACAGGGCAAGGACATTCAGTACTTC.

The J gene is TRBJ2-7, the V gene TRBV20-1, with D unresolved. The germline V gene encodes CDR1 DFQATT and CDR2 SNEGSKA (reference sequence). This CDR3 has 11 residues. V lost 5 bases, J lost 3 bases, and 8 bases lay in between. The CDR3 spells CSAPQNYEQYV. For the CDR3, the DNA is TGCAGTGCTCCACAGAACTACGAGCAGTACGTC.

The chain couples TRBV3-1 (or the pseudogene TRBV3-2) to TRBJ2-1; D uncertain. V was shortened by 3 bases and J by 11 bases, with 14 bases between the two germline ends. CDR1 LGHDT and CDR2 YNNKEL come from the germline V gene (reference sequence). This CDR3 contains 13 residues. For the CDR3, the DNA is TGTGCCAGCAGCCAGCCAGGTCAAACCAAGCAGTTCTTC. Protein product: CASSQPGQTKQFF.